This T cell receptor (beta chain) stems from a study of T cell responses to AZD1222 COVID-19 vaccine. There are 14 residues in the CDR3. V lost 5 bases and J lost 6, with 13 bases in between. Germline V gene data show CDR1 as SGHTA and CDR2 as FQGTGA. Comments on this clone: What it recognizes is unknown.

Study findings and constraints: Every sample of the repertoires postdated the peak T cell response.

The assay was immunoSEQ multiplex PCR, and TCRdb's table has in-frame clones only and misses some. The sample consists of about 150,000 clones, more than 70% of them appearing once. The V and J genes are TRBV7-3 and TRBJ2-2; weak D call: TRBD2 (6 bases). The sample here was peripheral blood, taken 28 days after the second AZD1222 dose. The sequence was collected from an adult who received the AZD1222 COVID-19 vaccine. The CDR3: CASSPPGLPGELFF. In nucleotides, the CDR3 is TGTGCCAGCAGCCCACCGGGACTTCCCGGGGAGCTGTTTTTT. Full variable domain (outside the CDR3, taken from reference TRBV7-3 and TRBJ2-2): GAGVSQTPSNKVTEKGKYVELRCDPISGHTALYWYRQSLGQGPEFLIYFQGTGAADDSGLPNDRFFAVRPEGSVSTLKIQRTERGDSAVYLCASSPPGLPGELFFGEGSRLTVL.